This T cell receptor (beta chain) was sequenced for a study of blood T cell repertoires in COVID-19. Overall study: Samples representing acute and convalescent COVID-19 were sourced from the United States, Italy and Spain. From T cells, B-cell-depleted T cells, or PBMCs came the material, which was cDNA or gDNA.

The V segment lost 6 bases and the J segment 7 bases; nucleotides outside the gene matches: 7. Germline CDR1 is SNHLY and CDR2 is FYNNEI. The CDR3 extends over 15 amino acids. Produced via immunoSEQ multiplex PCR; TCRdb's table is partial and in-frame only. The sample consists of under 300,000 clones, about 88% of them appearing once. This clonotype was sampled from a woman aged 40 to 50 who had recovered from COVID-19. The sequenced material came from peripheral blood. The chain couples TRBV2 to TRBJ2-4; 12 bases agree with TRBD1. The CDR3 nucleotides read TGTGCCAGCAGGGGGACAGGGGGCGCATTGAACATTCAGTACTTC. Translating it yields CASRGTGGALNIQYF. Using reference TRBV2 and TRBJ2-4 for the parts outside the CDR3, the full variable domain is EPEVTQTPSHQVTQMGQEVILRCVPISNHLYFYWYRQILGQKVEFLVSFYNNEISEKSEIFDDQFSVERPDGSNFTLKIRSTKLEDSAMYFCASRGTGGALNIQYFGAGTRLSVL.